This TCR beta chain was sequenced in a study of post-analysis software for immune sequencing data. Study-level points and caveats: The F measure placed samples prepared in the same batch into strongly shared clusters. TRBV5-6, TRBV5-1 and TRBV20-1 belonged to a set of roughly 5 TRBV segments that were more frequent in patients than controls.

Incorporated into the TCR beta cDNA libraries were unique molecular identifiers, which served to reduce PCR and sequencing biases. A population of roughly 0.95 to 10 million T cells gave rise to around 480,000 cDNA molecules. TCRdb analysed the PCR reads with MiXCR anew, one entry per CDR3 protein. The profile shows some 690,000 distinct CDR3 sequences, roughly 27% of them singletons. A remark on this clonotype: Its antigen is undetermined.

J gave up 1 base and V 3 bases, and 8 bases lay outside the gene matches. Germline V CDR1 and CDR2: SGHDN, FVKESK. There are 17 residues in the CDR3. The chain carries TRBV14 and TRBJ2-4; 8 nucleotides line up with TRBD1. The receptor was isolated from a girl between 5 and 17 years old with multiple sclerosis. Material: blood. The CDR3 spells CASSQAGGIRAKNIQYF. The CDR3, as DNA: TGTGCCAGCAGCCAGGCAGGGGGCATAAGGGCCAAAAACATTCAGTACTTC.